Listed below are T cell receptor beta chains from one sample, sequenced in a study of shared clonotypes between healthy human individuals. Method: immunoSEQ multiplex PCR; TCRdb's copy keeps in-frame clones and lacks some. The top ten hold 0.3% of the sample, which has hundreds of thousands of clones, roughly 98% seen once. Sample: naive CD8+ T cells sorted from blood. These receptors were collected from a man between 25 and 39 years old in good health. Each CDR3 is given with its conserved first and last residue. The D gene is left open where the match is weak. Clone size is not always given. Where it is, it says once, few, many or a class for expanded clones.

>TRBV13|.|.|TRBJ1-5
CASSLGDNGPQHF
TGTGCCAGCAGCTTAGGGGACAACGGGCCCCAGCATTTT
>TRBV7-9|.|.|TRBJ2-7
CASSLAEGPYEQYF
TGTGCCAGCAGCTTAGCGGAGGGACCCTACGAGCAGTACTTC
>TRBV29-1|.|.|TRBJ1-2
CSVEEPDGNYGYTF
TGCAGCGTTGAAGAGCCCGACGGAAACTATGGCTACACCTTC
>TRBV7-9|.|.|TRBJ2-1
CASNQNRDSYNEQFF
TGTGCCAGCAACCAAAACCGGGACTCCTACAATGAGCAGTTCTTC
>TRBV7-7|once|.|TRBJ2-1
CASSLGLADNNEQFF
TGTGCTAGCAGCTTAGGGTTAGCGGATAACAATGAGCAGTTCTTC
>TRBV7-9|.|.|TRBJ2-7
CASSLDSGGSSYEQYF
TGTGCCAGCAGCTTAGATTCAGGGGGGAGCTCCTACGAGCAGTACTTC
>TRBV21-1|once|.|TRBJ2-7
CASSRTPGLAGEGYEQYF
TGTGCCAGCAGCAGAACCCCGGGACTAGCGGGAGAGGGCTACGAGCAGTACTTC
>TRBV6-1|.|.|TRBJ1-2
CASSEAGGVYGYTF
TGTGCCAGCAGTGAAGCGGGGGGCGTCTATGGCTACACCTTC
>TRBV5-6|.|.|TRBJ2-7
CASSFLSAEQYF
TGTGCCAGCAGCTTCCTGAGCGCCGAGCAGTACTTC
>TRBV27|.|TRBD2|TRBJ2-3
CASSLSILASGGTDTQYF
TGTGCCAGCAGTTTATCGATATTGGCTAGCGGGGGCACAGATACGCAGTATTTT
>TRBV7-9|.|TRBD2|TRBJ2-5
CASSFPLAGGETQYF
TGTGCCAGCAGCTTTCCACTAGCGGGAGGGGAGACCCAGTACTTC
>TRBV7-8|.|.|TRBJ2-7
CASSPDPHEQYF
TGTGCCAGCAGCCCCGACCCCCACGAGCAGTACTTC
>TRBV5-6|.|TRBD2|TRBJ2-1
CASSLGGRDEQFF
TGTGCCAGCAGCTTGGGAGGGAGGGATGAGCAGTTCTTC
>TRBV9|.|.|TRBJ1-2
CASSPAGELNYGYTF
TGTGCCAGCAGCCCAGCGGGGGAACTCAACTATGGCTACACCTTC
>TRBV29-1|once|TRBD1|TRBJ1-5
CSANRGSEYSNQPQHF
TGCAGCGCTAACAGGGGGTCCGAATATAGCAATCAGCCCCAGCATTTT
>TRBV29-1|.|TRBD2|TRBJ2-3
CSFLGLAGEGSSTDTQYF
TGCAGCTTCTTGGGGCTAGCGGGAGAAGGGTCTAGCACAGATACGCAGTATTTT
>TRBV6-1|.|.|TRBJ2-7
CASSELWAGTNYEQYF
TGTGCCAGCAGTGAATTATGGGCCGGGACAAACTACGAGCAGTACTTC
>TRBV27|.|.|TRBJ1-1
CASRAWGAKYEAFF
TGTGCCAGTCGAGCTTGGGGGGCCAAATATGAAGCTTTCTTT
>TRBV27|.|.|TRBJ2-7
CASSPTGSPSGEQYF
TGTGCCAGCAGTCCCACGGGGAGCCCATCTGGGGAGCAGTACTTC
>TRBV6-5|.|.|TRBJ1-1
CASSYFDGNTEAFF
TGTGCCAGCAGTTACTTTGACGGGAACACTGAAGCTTTCTTT
>TRBV2|.|TRBD1|TRBJ2-5
CASSGTGEEETQYF
TGTGCCAGCAGTGGGACAGGAGAAGAAGAGACCCAGTACTTC
>TRBV4-1|.|.|TRBJ2-1
CASSQVGLADNEQFF
TGCGCCAGCAGCCAAGTCGGCCTAGCCGATAATGAGCAGTTCTTC
>TRBV7-9|once|TRBD1|TRBJ2-1
CASSQIRGLEYNEQFF
TGTGCCAGCAGCCAGATCAGGGGGCTTGAGTACAATGAGCAGTTCTTC
>TRBV5-1|.|TRBD1|TRBJ1-4
CASSLAGGQLSVKLFF
TGCGCCAGCAGCTTGGCCGGGGGACAGCTTTCTGTAAAACTGTTTTTT
>TRBV2|.|.|TRBJ2-3
CASNRFGITDTQYF
TGTGCCAGCAATCGTTTCGGAATCACAGATACGCAGTATTTT
>TRBV29-1|.|TRBD2|TRBJ2-1
CSVGLAGLNEQFF
TGCAGCGTTGGCCTAGCGGGCCTCAATGAGCAGTTCTTC